Presented here are 9 T cell receptor beta chains from one specimen sequenced in a study of response to subunit inactivated influenza vaccine (dated by TCRdb to the late 2010s). Library method: RT-PCR. Data came from an Illumina HiSeq 2500. TCRdb applied fastp at Q25 and MiXCR to the public reads, then kept only in-frame beta chains. Rows matching on CDR3 protein sequence are summarized as one entry with the most common DNA and genes. The sample data list roughly 670,000 distinct CDR3 sequences, and around 15% of these were observed just once. The top ten constitute 7.6% of the sample. Sequences were derived from PBMCs from blood, sampled 14 days before vaccination. These receptor sequences come from a man aged 50-59 years who received an inactivated influenza vaccine. Donor details come from another sample of the same person, matched by shared clones.

This clonotype was seen more than once but under ten times. The J gene is TRBJ1-1, the V gene TRBV12-3 or TRBV12-4; D is unresolved. The CDR3 has 13 residues. V lost 8 bases and J lost 5, with 15 bases in between. This CDR3 is CASGISFRTEAFF. In nucleotides, the CDR3 is TGTGCCAGCGGGATTTCTTTTAGGACTGAAGCTTTCTTT.

This clonotype was observed a few times. The V call is TRBV6-5, the J call TRBJ1-2; D might be TRBD1 (5 bases). This CDR3 has 12 residues. Germline loops: CDR1 MNHEY, CDR2 SVGAGI. Trimming removed 5 bases at V and 7 bases at J, with 11 bases between. CDR3: CASSTQGSGYTF. In DNA form, the CDR3 reads TGTGCCAGCAGTACGCAGGGTAGTGGCTACACCTTC.

The sample holds many counts of this clonotype. The chain recombines TRBV4-3 with TRBJ2-1, with 8 positions matching TRBD2. V lost 1 base and J lost 6; bases outside the gene matches: 8. The CDR3 has 16 residues. The germline V gene encodes CDR1 LGHNA and CDR2 YSLEER. CDR3 nucleotide sequence: TGCGCCAGCAGCCAAGGGGCTACTAGCGGCGTCAATGAGCAGTTCTTC. This sequence encodes CASSQGATSGVNEQFF.

This clonotype was counted only a few times. CDR3 in amino acids: CASSLQGASNQPQHF. DNA of the CDR3: TGTGCCAGCTCACTCCAGGGGGCGAGCAATCAGCCCCAGCATTTT. The rearrangement uses TRBV12-3 or TRBV12-4 and TRBJ1-5, with TRBD1 matching over 8 bases. CDR3 length equals 15 residues. The trim removed 8 bases at V and 1 base at J, leaving 7 bases unmatched.

This clonotype has just a few counts. The chain combines TRBV3-1 with TRBJ1-3, with 8 bases that match TRBD1. The germline V gene has CDR1 LGHDT and CDR2 YNNKEL (reference sequence). The CDR3 totals 15 residues. J gave up 4 bases and V 1 base, and 3 bases lay outside the gene matches. The CDR3 here is CASSQAGTGGNTIYF. In nucleotides, the CDR3 is TGTGCCAGCAGCCAAGCCGGGACAGGAGGAAACACCATATATTTT.

The sample holds many counts of this clonotype. This chain links TRBV29-1 with TRBJ2-1, with 11 nucleotides matching TRBD1. The CDR3 is 15 amino acids. CDR1 is SQVTM, CDR2 ANQGSEA, per germline. After removal of 4 bases from V and 3 bases from J, the junction contained 5 bases not matched to a gene. CDR3 in amino acids: CSVVGQGAIYNEQFF. CDR3 bases: TGCAGCGTTGTAGGACAGGGGGCAATCTACAATGAGCAGTTCTTC.

This clonotype has more than one count but fewer than ten. This chain links TRBV30 with TRBJ2-3; tentative D call: TRBD2 (5 bases). Germline assignment: CDR1 GTSNPN and CDR2 SVGIG (reference sequence). Trimming removed 3 bases from V and 5 bases from J, with 9 bases in between. The CDR3 is made up of 12 amino acids. The CDR3, as DNA: TGTGCCTGGAGCCTAGGACTAGATACGCAGTATTTT. Translation gives CAWSLGLDTQYF.

This clonotype was seen only a few times. The chain links TRBV30 to TRBJ2-1; D is possibly TRBD2 (5 bases). Germline V gives CDR1 GTSNPN, CDR2 SVGIG (reference sequence). The CDR3 length is 15 residues. V dropped 2 bases and J dropped 7 bases, with 18 bases sitting between them. The CDR3 nucleotides read TGTGCCTGGAGTCCACTGCGGGTGACGGGGAATGAGCAGTTCTTC. Protein sequence: CAWSPLRVTGNEQFF. Full variable domain (rest looked up from reference TRBV30 and TRBJ2-1): SQTIHQWPATLVQPVGSPLSLECTVEGTSNPNLYWYRQAAGRGLQLLFYSVGIGQISSEVPQNLSASRPQDRQFILSSKKLLLSDSGFYLCAWSPLRVTGNEQFFGPGTRLTVL.

This chain uses TRBV11-1 with TRBJ1-6, with 8 bases fitting TRBD1. The junction had 2 bases not matched to a gene; V was cut back by 5 bases and J by 5 bases. This CDR3 region has 14 residues. Per germline, CDR1 SGHAT and CDR2 FQDESV (reference sequence). This chain's CDR3 is CASSRTGNNSPLHF. The CDR3 nucleotides read TGTGCCAGCAGCAGGACAGGGAATAATTCACCCCTCCACTTT.